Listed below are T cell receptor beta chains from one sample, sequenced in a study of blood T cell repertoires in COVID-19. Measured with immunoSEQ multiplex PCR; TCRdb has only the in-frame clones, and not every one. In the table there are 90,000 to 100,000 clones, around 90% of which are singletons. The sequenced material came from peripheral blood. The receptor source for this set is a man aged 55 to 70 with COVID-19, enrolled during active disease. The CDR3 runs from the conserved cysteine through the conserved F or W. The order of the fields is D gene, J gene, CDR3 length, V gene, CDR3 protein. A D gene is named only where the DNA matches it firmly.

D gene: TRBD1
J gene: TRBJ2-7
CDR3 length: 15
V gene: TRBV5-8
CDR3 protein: CASRKRGQGVWEQYF

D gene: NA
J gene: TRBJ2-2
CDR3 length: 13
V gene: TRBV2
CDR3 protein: CASTGGNTGELFF

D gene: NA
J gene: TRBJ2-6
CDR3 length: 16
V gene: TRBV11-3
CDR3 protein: CASSLVDWSGANVLTF

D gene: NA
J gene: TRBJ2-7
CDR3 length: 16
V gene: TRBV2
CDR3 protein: CASSEQGGTSSYEQYF

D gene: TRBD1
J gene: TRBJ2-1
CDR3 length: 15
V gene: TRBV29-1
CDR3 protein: CSVERDRGYVNEQFF

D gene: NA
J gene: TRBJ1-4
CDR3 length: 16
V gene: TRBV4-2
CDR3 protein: CASSQEGRGQGEKLFF

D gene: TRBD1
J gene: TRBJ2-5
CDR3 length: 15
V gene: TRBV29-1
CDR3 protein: CSVEPGTGVGETQYF

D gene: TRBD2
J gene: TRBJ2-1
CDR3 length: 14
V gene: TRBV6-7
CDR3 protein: CASSSGASYNEQFF

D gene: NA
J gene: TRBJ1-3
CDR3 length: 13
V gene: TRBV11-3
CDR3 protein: CACTDSSGNTIYF

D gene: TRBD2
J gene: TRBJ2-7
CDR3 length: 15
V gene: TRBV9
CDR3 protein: CASSVEEGLPYEQYF

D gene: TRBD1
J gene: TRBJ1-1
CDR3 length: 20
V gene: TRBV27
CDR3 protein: CASSTPGQGPHRTLGTEAFF

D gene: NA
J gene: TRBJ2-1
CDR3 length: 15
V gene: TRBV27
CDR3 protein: CASSLSPGNDNEQFF

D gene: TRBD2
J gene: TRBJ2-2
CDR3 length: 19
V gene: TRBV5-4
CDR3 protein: CASSSRLAGGPRNTGELFF

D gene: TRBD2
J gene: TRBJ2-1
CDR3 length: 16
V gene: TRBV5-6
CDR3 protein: CASSYREAGVGNEQFF

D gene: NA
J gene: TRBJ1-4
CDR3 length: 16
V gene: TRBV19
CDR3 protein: CASSIGMEATNEKLFF

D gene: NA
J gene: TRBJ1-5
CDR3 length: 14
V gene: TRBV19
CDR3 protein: CASSSSRVNQPQHF

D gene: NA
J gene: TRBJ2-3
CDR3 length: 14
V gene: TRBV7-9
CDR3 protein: CASSSGSLTDTQYF

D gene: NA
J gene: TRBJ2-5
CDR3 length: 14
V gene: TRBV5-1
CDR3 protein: CASSSSGLQETQYF

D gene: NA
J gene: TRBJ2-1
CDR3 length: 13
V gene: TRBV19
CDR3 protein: CASSTPDSREQFF

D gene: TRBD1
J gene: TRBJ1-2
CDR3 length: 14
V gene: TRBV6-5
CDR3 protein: CASRDSQGTYGYTF

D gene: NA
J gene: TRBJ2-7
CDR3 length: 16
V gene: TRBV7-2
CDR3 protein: CASSLEAGRTANEQYF

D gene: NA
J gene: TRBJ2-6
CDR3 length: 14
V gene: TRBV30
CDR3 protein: CAWGTGAGANVLTF

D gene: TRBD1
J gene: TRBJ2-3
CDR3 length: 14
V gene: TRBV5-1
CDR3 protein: CASGNRGRTDTQYF

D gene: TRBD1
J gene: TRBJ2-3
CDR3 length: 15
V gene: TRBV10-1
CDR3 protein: CASSAGTGEGYTQYF

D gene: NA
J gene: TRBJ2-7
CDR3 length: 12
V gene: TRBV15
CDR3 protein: CATSRDFVEQYF

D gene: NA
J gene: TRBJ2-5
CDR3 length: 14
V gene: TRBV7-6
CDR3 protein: CASSSRRAGETQYF

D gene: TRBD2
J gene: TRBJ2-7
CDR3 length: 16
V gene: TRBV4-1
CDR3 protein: CASSQRSGLEAYEQYF

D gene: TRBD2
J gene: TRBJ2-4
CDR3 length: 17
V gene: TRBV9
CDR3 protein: CATLRGSGVLAKNIQYF

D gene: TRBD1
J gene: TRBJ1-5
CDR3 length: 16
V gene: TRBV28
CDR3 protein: CASSSSPGQGNQPQHF

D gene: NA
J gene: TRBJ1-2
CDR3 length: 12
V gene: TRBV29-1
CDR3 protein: CSVGGKYYGYTF

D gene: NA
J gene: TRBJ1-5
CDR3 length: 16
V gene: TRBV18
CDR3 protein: CASSREGSFSNQPQHF

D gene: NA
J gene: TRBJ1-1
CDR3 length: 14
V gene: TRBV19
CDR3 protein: CASSPREGFTEAFF

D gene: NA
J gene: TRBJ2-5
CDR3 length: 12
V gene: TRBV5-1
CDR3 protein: CASSLARETQYF

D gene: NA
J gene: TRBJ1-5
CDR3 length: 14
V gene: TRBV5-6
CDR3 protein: CASSLSGSNQPQHF

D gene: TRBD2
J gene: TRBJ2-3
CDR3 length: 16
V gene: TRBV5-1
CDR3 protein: CASSLEARESTDTQYF

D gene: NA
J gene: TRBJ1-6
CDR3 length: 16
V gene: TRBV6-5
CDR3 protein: CASSYHQAREGSPLHF

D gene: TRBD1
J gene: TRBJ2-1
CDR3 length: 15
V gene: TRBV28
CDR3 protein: CASRLQGSSYNEQFF

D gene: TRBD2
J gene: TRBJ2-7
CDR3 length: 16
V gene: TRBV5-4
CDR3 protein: CASSLGAGGGSYEQYF

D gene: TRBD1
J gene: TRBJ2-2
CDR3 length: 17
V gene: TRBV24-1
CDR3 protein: CATSDPARDRDTGELFF

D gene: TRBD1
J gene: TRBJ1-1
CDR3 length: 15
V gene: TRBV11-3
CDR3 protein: CASSPQTGGNGEAFF

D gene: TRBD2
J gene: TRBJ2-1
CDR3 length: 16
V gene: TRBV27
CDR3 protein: CASSSLLAGLTNEQFF

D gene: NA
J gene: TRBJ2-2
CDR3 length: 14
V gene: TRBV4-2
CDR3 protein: CASSFRERSGELFF

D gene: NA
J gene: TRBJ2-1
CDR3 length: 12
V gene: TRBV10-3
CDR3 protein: CAISGSSEHQFF

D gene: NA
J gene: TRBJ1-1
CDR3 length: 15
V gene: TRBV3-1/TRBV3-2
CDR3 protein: CASSQSSDSSTEAFF

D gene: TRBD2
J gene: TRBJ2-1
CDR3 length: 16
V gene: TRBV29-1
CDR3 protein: CSAGHSSGRGNNEQFF

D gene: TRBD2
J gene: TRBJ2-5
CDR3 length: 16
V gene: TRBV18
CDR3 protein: CASSPGTSDLEETQYF

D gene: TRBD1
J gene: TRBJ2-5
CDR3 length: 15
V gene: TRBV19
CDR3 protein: CASSIPGQGQETQYF

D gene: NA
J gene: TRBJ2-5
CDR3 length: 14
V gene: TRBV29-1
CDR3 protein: CSARVVSGGETQYF

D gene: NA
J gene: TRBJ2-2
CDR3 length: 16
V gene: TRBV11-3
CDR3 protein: CASSSLTGADTGELFF

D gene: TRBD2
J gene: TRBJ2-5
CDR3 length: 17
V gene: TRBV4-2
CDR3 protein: CASSQTTSGDTQETQYF

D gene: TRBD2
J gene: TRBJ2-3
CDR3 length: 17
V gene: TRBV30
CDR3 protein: CAWRRASGMEGTDTQYF

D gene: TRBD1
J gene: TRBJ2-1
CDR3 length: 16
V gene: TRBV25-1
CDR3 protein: CASSRAGTGLYNEQFF

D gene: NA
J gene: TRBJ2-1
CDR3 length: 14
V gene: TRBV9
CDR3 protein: CASSVGFSNNEQFF

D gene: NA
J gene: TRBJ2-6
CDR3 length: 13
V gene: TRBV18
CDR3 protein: CASSTGGANVLTF

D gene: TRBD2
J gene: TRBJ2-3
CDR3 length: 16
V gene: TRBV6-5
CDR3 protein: CASSYLNSGGTDTQYF

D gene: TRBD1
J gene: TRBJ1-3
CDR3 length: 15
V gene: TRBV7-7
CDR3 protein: CASSRGQGSGNTIYF

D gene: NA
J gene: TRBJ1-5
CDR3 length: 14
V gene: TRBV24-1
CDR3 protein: CATSEQGSNQPQHF

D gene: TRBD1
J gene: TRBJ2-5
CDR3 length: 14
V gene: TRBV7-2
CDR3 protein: CASSDRTGGETQYF

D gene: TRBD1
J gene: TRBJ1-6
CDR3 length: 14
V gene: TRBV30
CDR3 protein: CAWNPARGNSPLHF